These T cell receptor beta chains were read from a single sample in a study of Tregs in tolerant kidney transplant recipients. Some clones are missing from TCRdb's copy, which holds only in-frame ones; the method was immunoSEQ multiplex PCR. The table lists about 94,000 clones, more than 85% of them singletons, with 0.46% in the top ten. The specimen was CD4+ T cells from blood, collected before the transplant. These receptors were collected from a human donor who received a combined kidney and bone marrow transplant. Each CDR3 is given with its conserved first and last residue. The D gene is left open where the match is weak. Clone size appears in some rows only: once, few, many, or a class for an expanded clone.

j_call	d_call	clone_size	v_call	cdr3_nt	cdr3_aa
TRBJ2-1	.	.	TRBV4-3	TGCGCCAGCAGCCAAGATTTTCCCTTTCTGCAGTTCTTC	CASSQDFPFLQFF
TRBJ1-6	.	.	TRBV2	TGTGCCAGCAGTTCCCAGTCGAATTCACCCCTCCACTTT	CASSSQSNSPLHF
TRBJ1-3	.	.	TRBV7-9	TGTGCCAGCAGCGCCAGGGAAGGGAACACCATATATTTT	CASSAREGNTIYF
TRBJ2-7	.	.	TRBV19	TGTGCCAGTAGTCCTTTAGGACTACACTACGAGCAGTACTTC	CASSPLGLHYEQYF
TRBJ1-4	.	.	TRBV30	TGTGCCTGGAGTGTGGTTTTCGACACCCATGCAACTAATGAAAAACTGTTTTTT	CAWSVVFDTHATNEKLFF
TRBJ2-1	.	.	TRBV5-4	TGTGCCAGCAGCCGCCGGGGAGGCCCAGAGCAGTTCTTC	CASSRRGGPEQFF
TRBJ2-7	TRBD1	.	TRBV5-3	TGTGCCAGAAGTTTCCGGGACAGGATGCGAAGTTCAGCCCACTACGAGCAGTACTTC	CARSFRDRMRSSAHYEQYF
TRBJ2-5	TRBD1	.	TRBV5-1	TGCGCCAGCAGCTCGACAGGGATCCAAGAGACCCAGTACTTC	CASSSTGIQETQYF
TRBJ2-7	.	once	TRBV29-1	TGCAGCGTTGCACTCTCGCGGTATAACGAGCAGTACTTC	CSVALSRYNEQYF
TRBJ2-1	.	once	TRBV9	TGTGCCAGCAGCGTAGACGGCCAGGCCTACAATGAGCAGTTCTTC	CASSVDGQAYNEQFF
TRBJ2-7	TRBD2	.	TRBV7-2	TGTGCCAGCAGCCTAGGACGACTAGCGGGGGGCCAGGACGAGCAGTACTTC	CASSLGRLAGGQDEQYF
TRBJ2-7	TRBD2	.	TRBV5-1	TGCGCCAGCAGCTTGGGTCCGGGACTAGGATCCTACGAGCAGTACTTC	CASSLGPGLGSYEQYF
TRBJ2-7	.	.	TRBV6-1	TGTGCCAGCAGCAATATATACCCTGCGGCCTACGAGCAGTACTTC	CASSNIYPAAYEQYF
TRBJ2-5	TRBD2	once	TRBV5-1	TGCGCCAGCAGCTTTAGCGGGAGAGGAGAGACCCAGTACTTC	CASSFSGRGETQYF
TRBJ1-3	.	.	TRBV4-3	TGCGCCAGCAGCCAAGAGTACCAGGTTGGAAACACCATATATTTT	CASSQEYQVGNTIYF
TRBJ2-3	.	.	TRBV14	TGTGCCAGCAGCCCCTTGGGCGGGTGGAGCACAGATACGCAGTATTTT	CASSPLGGWSTDTQYF
TRBJ2-5	.	once	TRBV5-1	TGCGCCAGCAGCCCCCTCCCCCAGGGGAAGGAAGAGACCCAGTACTTC	CASSPLPQGKEETQYF
TRBJ1-5	.	.	TRBV30	TGTGCCTGGAGTACACTTTCGATCGGGATTAATCAGCCCCAGCATTTT	CAWSTLSIGINQPQHF
TRBJ2-5	.	.	TRBV5-1	TGCGCCAGCAGCTTGGGACTCGCGGGAGAGACCCAGTACTTC	CASSLGLAGETQYF
TRBJ2-5	TRBD1	.	TRBV30	TGTGCCTGCCAATCGACAGGGGACCAAGAGACCCAGTACTTC	CACQSTGDQETQYF
TRBJ2-1	.	once	TRBV4-2	TGTGCCAGCAACCAAGATGGGGGCTTGGGTTACAATGAGCAGTTCTTC	CASNQDGGLGYNEQFF
TRBJ1-4	.	.	TRBV18	TGTGCCAGCTCACCCACAGGGCGCTCGAAGGAAAAACTGTTTTTT	CASSPTGRSKEKLFF
TRBJ2-1	TRBD2	once	TRBV30	TGTGCCTTTAGCGGGAGGTACAATGAGCAGTTCTTC	CAFSGRYNEQFF
TRBJ1-2	.	.	TRBV6-5	TGTGCCAGCAGTAACCGGGGGGTTGCCTATGGCTACACCTTC	CASSNRGVAYGYTF
TRBJ2-3	TRBD2	.	TRBV4-2	TGTGCCAGCGGAAGGGCGGGAGCCCGAGATACGCAGTATTTT	CASGRAGARDTQYF
TRBJ1-1	TRBD1	.	TRBV6-5	TGTGCCTCGGACAGGGGGGGTGAAGCTTTCTTT	CASDRGGEAFF
TRBJ2-1	TRBD2	.	TRBV7-2	TGTGCCAGCAGCCGGGCTCCTAGCGGGTACAATGAGCAGTTCTTC	CASSRAPSGYNEQFF
TRBJ2-7	.	few	TRBV10-3	TGTGCCATCAGTGAAAAACACCGTGGAGCCCTTGGCGAGCAGTACTTC	CAISEKHRGALGEQYF
TRBJ2-5	TRBD1	.	TRBV18	TGTGCCAGCTCACCAACAGGGGGTCAAGAGACCCAGTACTTC	CASSPTGGQETQYF
TRBJ2-1	TRBD1	.	TRBV11-3	TGTGCCAGCAGCCCCGGGACAGGAGACTATGAGCAGTTCTTC	CASSPGTGDYEQFF
TRBJ2-1	.	.	TRBV5-1	TGCGCCAACCTGACAGGGGACAGGGCGAGCGGGGGGGCCAGTACAATCAGACAGAGGGAGCAGTTCTTC	CANLTGDRASGGASTIRQREQFF
TRBJ2-2	.	.	TRBV10-2	TGCGCCAGCACCCTTCAGGGCGCCGGGGAGCTGTTTTTT	CASTLQGAGELFF
TRBJ2-2	TRBD1	.	TRBV7-3	TGTGCCAGCAGCTTATATGGTCCGAGACAGGGGTCCGGGGAGCTGTTTTTT	CASSLYGPRQGSGELFF
TRBJ1-2	.	.	TRBV19	TGTGCCAGTAGTATGCCCCAGGTGGCAGGGGAAATATATGGCTACACCTTC	CASSMPQVAGEIYGYTF
TRBJ2-7	TRBD2	.	TRBV6-5	TGTGCCAGCAGTATTCTAGCGGGAGGCTACGAGCAGTACTTC	CASSILAGGYEQYF
TRBJ1-1	TRBD1	.	TRBV7-6	TGTGCCAGCAGCTCCGACAGGGGGCGCGACACTGAAGCTTTCTTT	CASSSDRGRDTEAFF
TRBJ2-7	TRBD1	.	TRBV25-1	TGTGCCAGCAGACCTAGGGACAGGGTTGGTTCCGAGCAGTACTTC	CASRPRDRVGSEQYF
TRBJ2-1	TRBD2	.	TRBV7-3	TGTGCCAGCAGCCCCCGCGGGGGGCTACTCTCGAATGAGCAGTTCTTC	CASSPRGGLLSNEQFF
TRBJ1-3	.	.	TRBV6-1	TGTGCCAGCACCAACCACAAGAACTCTGGAAACACCATATATTTT	CASTNHKNSGNTIYF
TRBJ1-2	TRBD1	.	TRBV11-1	TGTGCCAGCAGCTTACAGGGGGACTTAAACTATGGCTACACCTTC	CASSLQGDLNYGYTF
TRBJ1-6	.	.	TRBV5-1	TGCGCCAGCAGCTTAGACCAGGGAAATTCACCCCTCCACTTT	CASSLDQGNSPLHF
TRBJ2-1	TRBD2	.	TRBV19	TGTGCCAGTAGTGGGGGAAGAGGGAGCGGGGGCTCCTATGAGCAGTTCTTC	CASSGGRGSGGSYEQFF
TRBJ2-3	.	.	TRBV7-8	TGTGCCAGCAGCTTAGATCCAGTATACGCCACAGATACGCAGTATTTT	CASSLDPVYATDTQYF
TRBJ1-5	.	.	TRBV27	TGTGCCAGCAGTACCCGGGGCAATCAGCCCCAGCATTTT	CASSTRGNQPQHF
TRBJ2-5	TRBD2	.	TRBV7-9	TGTGCCAGCAAAGTATCCGGCGGGGGCCAAGAGACCCAGTACTTC	CASKVSGGGQETQYF
TRBJ1-1	.	.	TRBV4-2	TGTGCCAGCAGCCAAGACAGGGACACTGAAGCTTTCTTT	CASSQDRDTEAFF
TRBJ2-7	TRBD2	.	TRBV28	TGTGCCAGCCTAACCTTCCGGGACTATACCTACGAGCAGTACTTC	CASLTFRDYTYEQYF
TRBJ2-4	.	.	TRBV10-3	TGTGCCATCAGCCACGGGGCCAAAAACATTCAGTACTTC	CAISHGAKNIQYF
TRBJ1-1	.	.	TRBV7-3	TGTGCCAGCAGTTCTACAGGGAAAGGTGAAGCTTTCTTT	CASSSTGKGEAFF
TRBJ1-3	.	.	TRBV5-1	TGCGCCAGCAGCTTGCAGTCTGGAAACACCATATATTTT	CASSLQSGNTIYF
TRBJ2-5	.	.	TRBV5-1	TGCGCCAGCAGCTTGGTACAGGGTGGGGAGACCCAGTACTTC	CASSLVQGGETQYF
TRBJ2-1	.	.	TRBV9	TGTGCCAGCAGCCAGAACTACAATGAGCAGTTCTTC	CASSQNYNEQFF
TRBJ1-2	TRBD1	.	TRBV5-1	TGCGCCAGCAGCCAGCTCAGGGGGCCTGGCTACACCTTC	CASSQLRGPGYTF
TRBJ2-7	TRBD2	.	TRBV29-1	TGCAGCGTTGAAGGGGGGCTAGCGGGAGACGACGAGCAGTACTTC	CSVEGGLAGDDEQYF
TRBJ1-5	.	.	TRBV28	TGTGCCAGCAGTTCCCGGTCGAATCAGCCCCAGCATTTT	CASSSRSNQPQHF
TRBJ1-1	.	.	TRBV12-2	TGTGCAGGTCCGGGGAAGAACACTGAAGCTTTCTTT	CAGPGKNTEAFF
TRBJ1-5	.	once	TRBV5-6	TGTGCCAGCAGCTTTGGAGATAGGGGGGGGACTAGCAATCAGCCCCAGCATTTT	CASSFGDRGGTSNQPQHF
TRBJ1-4	.	.	TRBV11-3	TGTGCCAGCAGAGTCACAGGAACTAATGAAAAACTGTTTTTT	CASRVTGTNEKLFF
TRBJ2-1	.	.	TRBV6-5	TGTGCCAGCAGTACCCGGGCAGCGGGCTACAATGAGCAGTTCTTC	CASSTRAAGYNEQFF
TRBJ1-2	.	.	TRBV4-3	TGCGCCAGCAGCCAAGAGCCTCGGAACTATGGCTACACCTTC	CASSQEPRNYGYTF